The clone carrying this T cell receptor beta chain was counted between two and nine times. Its specificity is unknown. Trimming cost V 5 bases and J 8 bases, with 15 bases left between them. CDR3 size: 13 residues. This entry belongs to a study of identical twins. Findings and caveats of the study: Fewer insertions marked abundant cord blood beta clonotypes; young adult naive trended weakly, memory not at all.

Everyone who gave samples was a healthy Caucasian. Unique molecular identifiers were in the cDNA, with template-switch universal primer binding. TCRdb processed the 5' RACE reads anew with MiXCR; each CDR3 protein has one entry. The table lists a few hundred thousand distinct CDR3 sequences, 8.5% to 10% of them singletons, with 8% to 9.5% in the top ten. The sample consisted of naive T cells sorted from blood. The chain employs TRBV12-3 or TRBV12-4 and TRBJ1-2; D may be TRBD1 (6 bases). This TCR came from a woman between 45 and 65 years old in good health. The CDR3 nucleotides are TGTGCCAGCAGTAGGACAGCTCTGGAAGGCTACACCTTC. Protein: CASSRTALEGYTF.